The TCR beta chain under discussion was sequenced for a study of cytomegalovirus exposure and HLA in healthy donors. Whether this donor was CMV seropositive was not recorded. On this clone: Its matching antigen is unknown.

The PCR had 60 Vbeta and 13 Jbeta primers. Libraries were prepared by immunoSEQ multiplex PCR; TCRdb keeps only in-frame clonotypes and omits some of them. The table lists some 100,000 clones, about 70% of them singletons, with 2% to 2.5% in the top ten. Study conclusions and caveats: In vitro testing confirmed a few CMV-associated chains as specific for CMV antigens. Segments of the TCR beta V type were, in most cases, productive about 87% or about 30% of the time in an earlier analysis.

This TCR was recovered from a human donor in good health. Sequenced sample: PBMCs.

CDR3 DNA: TGTGCCAGCTCACCAGGGGGCCAGCAGGCCCTCAATCAGCCCCAGCATTTT. Its protein is CASSPGGQQALNQPQHF. The chain uses TRBV18 and TRBJ1-5; weak D call: TRBD1 (6 bases). The germline V and J ends were trimmed by 2 bases and 3 bases, with 17 bases remaining between them. Germline values: CDR1 KGHSH, CDR2 LQKENI. This CDR3 comprises 17 residues. Drawing the rest from reference TRBV18 and TRBJ1-5, the complete variable domain is NAGVMQNPRHLVRRRGQEARLRCSPMKGHSHVYWYRQLPEEGLKFMVYLQKENIIDESGMPKERFSAEFPKEGPSILRIQQVVRGDSAAYFCASSPGGQQALNQPQHFGDGTRLSIL.